This T cell receptor beta chain was captured in a study of siplizumab effects on memory and regulatory T cells. Only in-frame clones appear in the TCRdb table, and some are missing; sequencing was by immunoSEQ multiplex PCR. The profile shows about 62,000 clones, around 80% of them singletons. The trim removed 11 bases at V and 6 bases at J, leaving 8 bases unmatched. The germline gives CDR1 LNHDA, CDR2 SQIVND (reference sequence). The CDR3 has 12 residues. This clone was seen a handful of times. What it binds is unknown. General study findings and limits: Siplizumab produced a significant drop in alloreactive sequences attributable to unstimulated CD4+ memory cells. The alloreactive clones that mapped to unstimulated subsets made up only a minor fraction. Greater diversity than memory cells seemed evident in naive T cells, which also appeared to be major alloresponse contributors.

Using three donor pairs, the authors sequenced unstimulated naive, memory, effector memory and TEMRA subsets. Input material: memory CD4+ T cells sorted from blood. This TCR derives from a human donor in good health. The V and J genes are TRBV19 and TRBJ1-2; TRBD1 matches 8 bases. CDR3 DNA sequence: TGTGCCTCGGGACAGGCCCTGAATGGCTACACCTTC. Translating it yields CASGQALNGYTF.